This TCR beta chain was recovered during a study of OX40 agonist ivuxolimab in advanced cancers. The CDR3 totals 15 residues. Trimming stripped 5 bases from V and 2 bases from J, with 14 bases between. Germline V gene lookup returns CDR1 SGHVS and CDR2 FQNEAQ. Libraries were prepared by immunoSEQ multiplex PCR; TCRdb keeps only in-frame clonotypes and omits some of them. The table lists about 28,000 clones, approximately 84% of them singletons. Source: CD4+ or CD8+ T cells sorted from blood, taken in a trial of the OX40 agonist ivuxolimab. The chain joins TRBV7-8 to TRBJ2-3; a weak D match, TRBD1 (5 bases). This sequence originates from an adult with an advanced solid tumor such as melanoma, head and neck, liver or kidney cancer. The CDR3 spells CASSPRDDFTDTQYF. The CDR3 DNA is TGTGCCAGCAGCCCCAGGGATGACTTCACAGATACGCAGTATTTT.